A selection of T cell receptor beta chains follows, all from one sample in a study of vaccination and CD4 T cells after COVID-19. No antigen is known for these receptors. A single record per CDR3 protein comes from TCRdb applying MiXCR to the PCR reads. The data show more than 6,500 distinct CDR3 sequences, roughly two fifths seen once. Source material: CD4+ T cells from blood, cultured in vitro. These receptor sequences come from a human donor in good health. CDR3s include the opening cysteine and the closing phenylalanine or tryptophan. Fields, in order: J gene, D gene, V gene, clone size, CDR3 DNA, CDR3 protein. D genes are given only for firm matches. The size of a clone is reported for some rows only, either as once, few or many, or as a class for expanded clones.

TRBJ1-1,.,TRBV12-3/TRBV12-4,.,TGTGCCAGCAGTTTCGGACAGGAAGCTTTCTTT,CASSFGQEAFF
TRBJ2-4,.,TRBV20-1,few,TGCAGTGCTAACGGAGTGGCGGGGACGTCAGCCAAAAACATTCAGTACTTC,CSANGVAGTSAKNIQYF
TRBJ1-2,TRBD1,TRBV7-3,.,TGTGCCAGCAGCCCACAGGGGCCGGCTAACTATGGCTACACCTTC,CASSPQGPANYGYTF
TRBJ2-1,TRBD2,TRBV7-2,.,TGTGCCAGCAGCTCAGGGAGATTAGCGGGGACAAACAATGAGCAGTTCTTC,CASSSGRLAGTNNEQFF
TRBJ2-5,.,TRBV12-3/TRBV12-4,.,TGTGCCAGCAGCCGTCGTCGCGGTTCGGAGACCCAGTACTTC,CASSRRRGSETQYF
TRBJ1-5,.,TRBV19,.,TGTGCCACTGGGACGGACAATCAGCCCCAGCATTTT,CATGTDNQPQHF
TRBJ1-3,TRBD1,TRBV12-3/TRBV12-4,.,TGTGCCAGCAGTTTATCAGGGGGCGCCCACACCATATATTTT,CASSLSGGAHTIYF
TRBJ1-2,TRBD1,TRBV20-1,.,TGCAGTGCAACAATGACGCAGACAGGGGTTGGCTACACCTTC,CSATMTQTGVGYTF
TRBJ2-2,.,TRBV12-3/TRBV12-4,few,TGTGCCAGCAGATGGAACACCGGGGAGCTGTTTTTT,CASRWNTGELFF
TRBJ2-7,TRBD2,TRBV6-1,.,TGTGCCAGCAGCTATGGGGGGGGTCGAGGGGCCTACGAGCAGTACTTC,CASSYGGGRGAYEQYF
TRBJ2-5,.,TRBV20-1,.,TGCAGTGCTAACAGGGAAGAGACCCAGTACTTC,CSANREETQYF
TRBJ2-2,.,TRBV29-1,once,TGCAGCGTAGAGACAGATTCGAACACCGGGGAGCTGTTTTTT,CSVETDSNTGELFF
TRBJ1-2,.,TRBV6-5,.,TGTGCCAGCAGTTATGAGGGGGATGGCTACACCTTC,CASSYEGDGYTF
TRBJ2-2,.,TRBV7-9,.,TGTGCCAGCAGCTTGATGAGGGCCGGGGAGCTGTTTTTT,CASSLMRAGELFF
TRBJ1-1,.,TRBV27,few,TGTGCCAGCAGCACTGAAACAGGGAACACTGAAGCTTTCTTT,CASSTETGNTEAFF
TRBJ1-1,.,TRBV2,.,TGTGCCAGCAGGGCAGGGGAGCTGAACACTGAAGCTTTCTTT,CASRAGELNTEAFF
TRBJ1-1,.,TRBV5-1,few,TGCGCCAGCAGACTCCGGGTGAACACTGAAGCTTTCTTT,CASRLRVNTEAFF
TRBJ1-5,TRBD1,TRBV6-1,.,TGTGCCAGCAGTCTCCGGACAGGGGTCAATCAGCCCCAGCATTTT,CASSLRTGVNQPQHF
TRBJ1-5,.,TRBV7-3,.,TGTGCCAGCAGCTCCCCGGGTCGCCAAGGATGGCCCCAGCATTTT,CASSSPGRQGWPQHF
TRBJ2-3,.,TRBV7-9,.,TGTGCCAGCAGCTTTGGGATCACAGATACGCAGTATTTT,CASSFGITDTQYF
TRBJ2-1,TRBD2,TRBV24-1,few,TGTGCCACCAGTGACCTCGCCCCCCCAATAGCGGGGGGATACAATGAGCAGTTCTTC,CATSDLAPPIAGGYNEQFF
TRBJ2-1,TRBD2,TRBV15,few,TGTGCCACCAGCAGAGGGAACAGCGGGGGGCTACACAATGAGCAGTTCTTC,CATSRGNSGGLHNEQFF
TRBJ1-1,TRBD1,TRBV5-1,.,TGCGCCAGTCAGGGGGCCGGCACTGAAGCTTTCTTT,CASQGAGTEAFF
TRBJ1-5,.,TRBV19,.,TGTGCCAGTAGGCGGACAGCACATCAGCCCCGGCATTTT,CASRRTAHQPRHF
TRBJ1-6,TRBD1,TRBV3-1,.,TGTGCCAGCACCAGGACAGGTCCGGGGAGTTCACCCCTCCACTTT,CASTRTGPGSSPLHF
TRBJ1-2,.,TRBV20-1,medium-sized,TGCAGTGCTAGAGAAATGAGGGACGTTAACTATGGCTACACCTTC,CSAREMRDVNYGYTF
TRBJ1-1,TRBD1,TRBV12-3/TRBV12-4,.,TGTGCCAGCAGTTATCAGGGGGCCCTAGGTGAAGCTTTCTTT,CASSYQGALGEAFF
TRBJ1-1,TRBD1,TRBV5-4,.,TGTGCCAGCAGCTTCCCCAGGGGACAGAAGAACACTGAAGCTTTCTTT,CASSFPRGQKNTEAFF
TRBJ1-5,.,TRBV10-3,.,TGTGCCATCACTGGGGGGCTGAATCAGCCCCAGCATTTT,CAITGGLNQPQHF
TRBJ1-5,TRBD1,TRBV20-1,few,TGCAGTGCTAGGGATTACCGGGACAGGAATCAGCCCCAGCATTTT,CSARDYRDRNQPQHF
TRBJ2-3,.,TRBV6-1,few,TGTGCCAGCAGCCCCCCCGCCACAGATACGCAGTATTTT,CASSPPATDTQYF
TRBJ2-3,.,TRBV5-1,.,TGCGCCAGCAGCCTAGTAACAGATACGCAGTATTTT,CASSLVTDTQYF
TRBJ1-5,.,TRBV10-3,.,TGTGCCACCCGGGACACGGGGGTTTCCCAGCATTTT,CATRDTGVSQHF
TRBJ1-1,.,TRBV11-2,few,TGTGCCAGCAGCTTAGGACAGATGAACACTGAAGCTTTCTTT,CASSLGQMNTEAFF
TRBJ2-5,.,TRBV20-1,few,TGCAGTGTAGGGGGGCATCAAGAGACCCAGTACTTC,CSVGGHQETQYF
TRBJ2-2,TRBD2,TRBV20-1,few,TGCAGTGCTAGTACCCCGGGGGGGCCTTCGCACGGGGAGCTGTTTTTT,CSASTPGGPSHGELFF
TRBJ1-6,.,TRBV5-1,.,TGCGCCAGCAGCTTCGCAGCCGAAAATTCACCCCTCCACTTT,CASSFAAENSPLHF
TRBJ2-2,.,TRBV27,.,TGTGCCAGCAGCTCGGGGGCCGGGGAGCTGTTTTTT,CASSSGAGELFF
TRBJ1-2,TRBD1,TRBV7-3,large,TGTGCCAGCAGCCAACAGGGGAAGGACGGCTACACCTTC,CASSQQGKDGYTF
TRBJ1-3,.,TRBV6-5,.,TGTGCCAGCAGTTACGGGCAGGCTGGAAACACCATATATTTT,CASSYGQAGNTIYF